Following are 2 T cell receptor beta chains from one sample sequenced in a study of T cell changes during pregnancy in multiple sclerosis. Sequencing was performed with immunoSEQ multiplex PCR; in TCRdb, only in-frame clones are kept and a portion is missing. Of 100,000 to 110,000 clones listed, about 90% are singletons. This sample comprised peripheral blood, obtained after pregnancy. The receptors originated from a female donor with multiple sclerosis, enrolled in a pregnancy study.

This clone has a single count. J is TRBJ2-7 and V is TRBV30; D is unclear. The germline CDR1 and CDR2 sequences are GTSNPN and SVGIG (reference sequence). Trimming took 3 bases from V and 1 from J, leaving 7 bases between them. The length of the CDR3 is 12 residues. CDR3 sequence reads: CAWRRGSYEQYF. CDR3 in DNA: TGTGCCTGGAGACGCGGATCCTACGAGCAGTACTTC.

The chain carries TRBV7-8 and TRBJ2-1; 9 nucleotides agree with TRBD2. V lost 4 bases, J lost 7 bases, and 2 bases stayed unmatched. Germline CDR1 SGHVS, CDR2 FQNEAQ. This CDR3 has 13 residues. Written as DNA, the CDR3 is TGTGCCAGCAGCTCAGGACTAGCGAATGAGCAGTTCTTC. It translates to CASSSGLANEQFF.